This paragraph reports one TCR beta chain. Its antigen target is currently unknown. Base qualities are not recorded, but no much larger clone differs from it by a single base. The germline V gene provides CDR1 SGHAT and CDR2 FQNNGV. From the cysteine up to the phenylalanine, the CDR3 has a length of 16 residues. The DNA shown is the 48-base CDR3, in frame from base 1. Deletion took 1 base off V and 8 bases off J, with a span of 15 bases between the germline ends. The treatment or condition label on this specimen signifies: roughly 20 received Ad26.COV2.S at low or high dose, single or two shots; about 5 received placebo; per-sample allocation not given. Repertoires of vaccine and placebo recipients were sequenced from samples collected on day 63 after the first injection. Cohort 1b enrolled about two dozen adults aged 18-55 years at a single site in Boston, USA, between 29 July and 7 August 2020. As a vaccine, Ad26.COV2.S was a replication-incompetent adenovirus type 26 vector that expressed a prefusion-stabilized SARS-CoV-2 spike protein derived from the original Wuhan strain.

This sample is part of a study of Ad26.COV2.S vaccination and SARS-CoV-2 variants (dated by TCRdb to about 2021). With regard to the full study: Vaccine-arm donors were drawn from COV1001, a multicentre, randomized, double-blind, placebo-controlled phase I-IIa trial of Ad26.COV2.S in healthy adults. A total of 32 samples were included in the TCR-sequenced set, comprising approximately 20 Ad26.COV2.S vaccine recipients, 5 placebo recipients and 8 SARS-CoV-2 convalescent individuals. Ad26.COV2.S was administered intramuscularly at 5 x 10^10 or 1 x 10^11 viral particles, either as a single shot or as two shots given 56 days apart. Investigators did not know the trial group allocation while performing experiments and assessing outcomes. Trial participants were randomized into five groups of five: low-dose or high-dose Ad26.COV2.S given once or twice, or placebo on both occasions. Sequencing of the TCRbeta repertoire served to evaluate the specificity and breadth of SARS-CoV-2-reactive T cell receptors following Ad26.COV2.S vaccination. Overall study results and their limits: Comparable non-spike TCR breadth was observed between vaccine and placebo recipients, consistent with only spike being contained in the vaccine. Substantial breadth of spike-specific CD8+ and CD4+ T cell responses was reported after vaccination. Comparing responses between vaccine doses or regimens was not something the study was powered to do. It was noted by the authors that total T cell responses may have been underestimated by the TCR breadth and depth analyses. Higher spike-specific TCR breadth was observed in Ad26.COV2.S recipients than in placebo recipients (P = 0.0014).

The immunoSEQ Assay was the method used to sequence TCRbeta CDR3 regions. After extraction, genomic DNA underwent amplification by bias-controlled multiplex PCR, followed by high-throughput sequencing. The paper's processing steps were these. Collapsing and filtering of sequences were performed to quantify the absolute abundance of each unique TCRbeta CDR3 region. T cell fraction was estimated by normalizing TCRbeta template counts to usable DNA, with usable DNA measured through amplification of reference genes found in all nucleated cells. Repertoire TCRs were annotated as SARS-CoV-2-specific when V gene, CDR3 amino acid sequence and J gene were exactly matched to a known reactive TCR set. The reference SARS-CoV-2 TCR set was derived from MIRA and filtered for enrichment in COVID-19-positive ImmuneCODE repertoires, a step that removed public or cross-reactive TCRs. Drawing on the MIRA antigens, annotated TCRs were analysed further at the level of specific ORF or position within ORF. Breadth was defined as the number of annotated unique rearrangements divided by the total number of unique productive rearrangements, and depth was defined as the summed frequency of the annotated unique rearrangements. Group comparisons of TCR breadth used two-sided Wilcoxon rank-sum tests. TCRdb re-hosts the immuneACCESS table, in-frame sequences only. Its copies lack some clones; in the studies checked, an unresolved V gene accounts for under half of them, and the cause for the rest is not known. The D gene and trimming were derived from the DNA, and the V and J assignments and clone size from that table. This sample holds around 350,000 clones; approximately 85% were observed only once. In total, the top ten clones hold 3% to 4% of the sample.

Here the sequenced sample was peripheral blood, taken in a trial of Ad26.COV2.S vaccine versus placebo. Recombination joined TRBV11-2 with TRBJ1-6; the D gene cannot be named for sure. This clonotype was sampled from a person between 18 and 65 years old who received the Ad26.COV2.S COVID-19 vaccine or a placebo. The CDR3 protein sequence reads: CASSLGGSKHDSPLHF. The DNA sequence follows: TGTGCCAGCAGCTTAGGTGGCTCCAAACATGATTCACCCCTCCACTTT.